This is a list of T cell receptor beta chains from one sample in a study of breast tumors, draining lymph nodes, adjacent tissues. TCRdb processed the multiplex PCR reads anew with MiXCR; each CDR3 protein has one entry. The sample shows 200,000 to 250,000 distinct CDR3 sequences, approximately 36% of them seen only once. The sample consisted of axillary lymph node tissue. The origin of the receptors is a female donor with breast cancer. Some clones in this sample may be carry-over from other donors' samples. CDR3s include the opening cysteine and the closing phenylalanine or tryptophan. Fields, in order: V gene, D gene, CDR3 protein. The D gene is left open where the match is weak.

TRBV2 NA CATIVVGNEQFF
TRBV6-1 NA CASSDPRGSTDTQYF
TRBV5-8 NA CASSMVGAANVLTF
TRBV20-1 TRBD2 CSARASGLAGGPEQFF
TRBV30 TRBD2 CAWSTRVSGSSYNEQFF
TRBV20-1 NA CSARAGGAKSYQPQHF
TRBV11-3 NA CASSSGRDPAFYEQYF
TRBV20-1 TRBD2 CSAEAGTSGGHTDTQYF
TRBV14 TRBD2 CASSPRDLAGGYEQYF
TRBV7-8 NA CASSLGSPRDTIYF
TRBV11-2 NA CASSTSDSSYEQYF
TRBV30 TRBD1 CAWSVQGRAAQYF
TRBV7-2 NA CASNPSAPSYEQYF
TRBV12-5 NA CASGSGDAYYGYTF
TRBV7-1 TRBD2 CASSSRLAGYNEQFF
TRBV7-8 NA CASSLVGGAPDTQYF
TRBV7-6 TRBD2 CASSQDSRLAGSFSYNEQFF
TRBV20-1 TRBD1 CSASPAGGQPQHF
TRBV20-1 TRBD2 CSARDTSGRANYNEQFF
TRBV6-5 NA CASSHGTEYNEQFF
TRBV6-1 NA CASTLDRSSGIQYF
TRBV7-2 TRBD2 CASSLEVAGGPEQYF
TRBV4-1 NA CASSQVEGGGQPQHF
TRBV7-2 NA CASSPPRGSVNEQFF
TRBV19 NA CASSIGGMDEQFF
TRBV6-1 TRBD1 CASSEGGQQYYGYTF
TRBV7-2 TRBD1 CTSSPGTGEQYF
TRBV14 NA CASSLGTNLNRQTQYF
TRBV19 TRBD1 CASTTGGSNQPQHF
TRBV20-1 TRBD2 CSARSVGAAAPRKLAPYNEQFF
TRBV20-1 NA CSARVGPREAFF
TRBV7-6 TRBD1 CASSLLQGANTEAFF
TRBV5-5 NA CASSLARHFYEQYF
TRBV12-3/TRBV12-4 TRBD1 CASRRQGAYGNTIYF
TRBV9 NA CASRTLTNEQYF
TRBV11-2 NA CASSPEGQDDYEQYF
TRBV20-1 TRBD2 CSAPILAGVNEQYF
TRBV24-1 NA CATSAGRGNQPQHF
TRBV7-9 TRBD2 CASSSRAGGTNEQFF
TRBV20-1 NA CSATGPTGDTQYF
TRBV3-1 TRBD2 CASSRVSGRARETQYF
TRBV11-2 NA CASSLVPNSGEQFF
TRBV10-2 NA CASRGTQGLTDTQYF
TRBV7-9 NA CASSSAAGTEYGYTF
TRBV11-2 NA CASSLGLRGYCNEQFF
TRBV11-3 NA CASSEDTNTGELFF
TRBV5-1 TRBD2 CASSLAGLAGPTGELLF
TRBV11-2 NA CASSFRVTGELFF
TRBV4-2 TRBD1 CASSARGGQGRRGALGNTIYF
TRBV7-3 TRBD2 CASSSPPGGRGGNEQFF
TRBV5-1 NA CASSLEGAEQYF